This TCR beta chain was found in a study of T cell responses to AZD1222 COVID-19 vaccine. About this clone itself: Its antigen is currently unknown.

V lost 5 bases and J 3 bases, leaving 11 bases between the germline ends. CDR3 length: 14 residues. Germline values: CDR1 LNHNV, CDR2 YYDKDF (reference sequence). Assay used: immunoSEQ multiplex PCR; TCRdb lists only in-frame clones, some missing. The sample carries 150,000 to 200,000 clones, 94% recorded once. Findings of the study overall: Donors skewed white British and female; clonal diversity was possibly underestimated. There were vaccine-associated CD4 TCRs across spike, dominant at 160-218 and 743-854.

The material was peripheral blood, obtained on day 0 of AZD1222 vaccination. The source is an adult in good health. The chain recombines TRBV15 with TRBJ1-3; the D is unclear. This CDR3 reads CATSAEVGGNTIYF. Here the CDR3 DNA reads TGTGCCACCAGCGCGGAGGTGGGTGGAAACACCATATATTTT.